This T cell receptor beta chain stems from a study of CD8 T cells in Susac syndrome. An amount of RNA that ranged from about 0.45 to 1 ug was reverse transcribed with random hexamers. TCRdb passed the immunoSEQ multiplex PCR reads through MiXCR, listing each CDR3 protein once. The repertoire holds about 71,000 distinct CDR3 sequences, nearly 96% seen once, with 0.11% in the top ten. V lost 4 bases to trimming and J lost 4 bases; unmatched junction nucleotides: 3. CDR3 length equals 13 residues. Germline CDR1 SGHNT, CDR2 YYREEE (reference sequence). The sequenced material came from CD4+ T cells from PBMCs. V is TRBV5-4 and J is TRBJ2-3; 7 bases agree with TRBD1. The source of this sequence is a human donor with multiple sclerosis. The CDR3 nucleotides are TGTGCCAGCAGCCTCGACAGGGCAGATACGCAGTATTTT. Encoded protein: CASSLDRADTQYF.